A single count supports the clone carrying this T cell receptor beta chain. Clones were sequenced by immunoSEQ multiplex PCR, and TCRdb holds only the in-frame ones, with some missing. The table shows 150,000 to 200,000 clones, with approximately 96% occurring only once. These data belong to a study of cytomegalovirus exposure and HLA in healthy donors. Trimming stripped 4 bases from V and 6 bases from J, with 9 bases between. Germline CDR1 is SNHLY and CDR2 is FYNNEI. CDR3 size: 12 residues. The chain combines TRBV2 with TRBJ1-1; D call uncertain. This clonotype was obtained from a woman under 30 in good health and CMV-seronegative. Sequencing was carried out using PBMCs. CDR3 DNA: TGTGCCAGCAGTGGGTCCGGGGCTGAAGCTTTCTTT. Its translation: CASSGSGAEAFF.